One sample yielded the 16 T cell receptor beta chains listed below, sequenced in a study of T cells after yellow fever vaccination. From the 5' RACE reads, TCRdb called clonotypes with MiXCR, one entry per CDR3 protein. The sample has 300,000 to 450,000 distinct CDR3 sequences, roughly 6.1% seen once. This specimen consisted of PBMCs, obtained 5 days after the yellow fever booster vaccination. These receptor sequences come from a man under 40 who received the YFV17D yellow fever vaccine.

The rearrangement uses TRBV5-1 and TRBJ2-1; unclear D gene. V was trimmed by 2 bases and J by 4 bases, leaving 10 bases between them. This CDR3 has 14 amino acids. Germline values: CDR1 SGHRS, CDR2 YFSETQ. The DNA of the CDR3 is TGCGCCAGCAGCTTTCCCCCGCAGTACAATGAGCAGTTCTTC. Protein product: CASSFPPQYNEQFF.

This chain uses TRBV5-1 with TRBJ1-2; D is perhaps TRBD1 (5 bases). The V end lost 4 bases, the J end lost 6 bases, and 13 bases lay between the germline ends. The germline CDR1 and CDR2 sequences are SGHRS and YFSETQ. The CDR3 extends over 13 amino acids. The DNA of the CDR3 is TGCGCCAGCAGCCGGGTAGGGGCAGATGGCTACACCTTC. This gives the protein CASSRVGADGYTF.

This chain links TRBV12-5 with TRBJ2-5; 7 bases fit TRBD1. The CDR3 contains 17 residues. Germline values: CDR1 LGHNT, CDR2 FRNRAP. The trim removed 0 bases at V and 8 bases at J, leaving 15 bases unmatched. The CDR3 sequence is CASGLVQTGQTIHTQYF. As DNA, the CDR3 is TGTGCTAGTGGTTTGGTACAGACGGGACAGACGATCCATACCCAGTACTTC.

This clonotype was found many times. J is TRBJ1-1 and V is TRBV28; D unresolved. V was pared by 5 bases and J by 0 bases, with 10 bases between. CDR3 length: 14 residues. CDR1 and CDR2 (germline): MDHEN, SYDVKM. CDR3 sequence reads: CASSHSLLNTEAFF. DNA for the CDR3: TGTGCCAGCAGTCATAGCCTTTTGAACACTGAAGCTTTCTTT.

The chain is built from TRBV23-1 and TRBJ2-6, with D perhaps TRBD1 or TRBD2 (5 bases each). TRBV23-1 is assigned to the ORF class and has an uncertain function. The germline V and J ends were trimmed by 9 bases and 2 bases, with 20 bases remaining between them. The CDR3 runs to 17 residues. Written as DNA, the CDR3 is TGCGCCAGGGCACCGGGACGACTGGACCCTGGGGCCAACGTCCTGACTTTC. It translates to CARAPGRLDPGANVLTF.

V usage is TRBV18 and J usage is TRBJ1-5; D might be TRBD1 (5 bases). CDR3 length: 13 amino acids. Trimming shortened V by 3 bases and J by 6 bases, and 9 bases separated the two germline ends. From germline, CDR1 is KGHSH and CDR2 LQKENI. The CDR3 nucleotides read TGTGCCAGCTCACCGTACGGGACTCAGCCCCAGCATTTT. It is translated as CASSPYGTQPQHF.

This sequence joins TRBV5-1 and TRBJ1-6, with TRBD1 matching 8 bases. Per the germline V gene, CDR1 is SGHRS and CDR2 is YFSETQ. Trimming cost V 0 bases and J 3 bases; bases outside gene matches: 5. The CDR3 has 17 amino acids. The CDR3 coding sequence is TGCGCCAGCAGCTTGGCCAACAGGGGGAGCTATAATTCACCCCTCCACTTT. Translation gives CASSLANRGSYNSPLHF.

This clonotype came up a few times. The CDR3 nucleotides read TGCAGTGCTTGGGACAGAAGCTTTGAAGCTTTCTTT. Translated: CSAWDRSFEAFF. This sequence joins TRBV20-1 and TRBJ1-1; 7 bases fit TRBD1. This CDR3 contains 12 residues. Germline CDR1 is DFQATT and CDR2 is SNEGSKA (reference sequence). Unmatched junction bases numbered 7, after V lost 5 bases and J lost 7 bases.

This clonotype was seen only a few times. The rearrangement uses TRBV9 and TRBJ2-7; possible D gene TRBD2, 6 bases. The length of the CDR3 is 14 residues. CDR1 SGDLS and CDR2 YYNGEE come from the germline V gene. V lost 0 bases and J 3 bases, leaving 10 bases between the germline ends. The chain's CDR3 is CASSVAEGGYEQYF. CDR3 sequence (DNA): TGTGCCAGCAGCGTAGCAGAGGGAGGCTACGAGCAGTACTTC.

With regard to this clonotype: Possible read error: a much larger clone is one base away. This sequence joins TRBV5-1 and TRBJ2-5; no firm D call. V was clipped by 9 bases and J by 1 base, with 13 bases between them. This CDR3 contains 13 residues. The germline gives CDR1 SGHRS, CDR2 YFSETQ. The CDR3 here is CANAPFFQETQYF. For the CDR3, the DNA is TGCGCCAACGCCCCTTTTTTCCAAGAGACCCAGTACTTC.

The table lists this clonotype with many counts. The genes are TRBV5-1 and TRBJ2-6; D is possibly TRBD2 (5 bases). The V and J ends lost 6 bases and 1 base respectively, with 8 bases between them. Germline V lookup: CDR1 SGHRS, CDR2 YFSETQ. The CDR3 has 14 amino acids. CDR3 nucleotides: TGCGCCAGCAACCGGGAATCTGGGGCCAACGTCCTGACTTTC. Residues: CASNRESGANVLTF.

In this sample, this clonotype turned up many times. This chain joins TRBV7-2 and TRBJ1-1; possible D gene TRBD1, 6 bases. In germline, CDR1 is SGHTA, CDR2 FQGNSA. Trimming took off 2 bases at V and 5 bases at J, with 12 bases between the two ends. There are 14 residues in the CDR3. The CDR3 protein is CASSLTQGRTEAFF. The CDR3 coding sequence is TGTGCCAGCAGCTTAACTCAGGGGCGGACTGAAGCTTTCTTT.

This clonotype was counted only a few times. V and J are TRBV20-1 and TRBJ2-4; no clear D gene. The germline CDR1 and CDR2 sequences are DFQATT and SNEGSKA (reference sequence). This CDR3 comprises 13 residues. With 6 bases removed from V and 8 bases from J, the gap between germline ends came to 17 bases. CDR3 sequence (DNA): TGCAGTGCCACTCTGGGCCGAACGGACATTCAGTACTTC. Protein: CSATLGRTDIQYF.

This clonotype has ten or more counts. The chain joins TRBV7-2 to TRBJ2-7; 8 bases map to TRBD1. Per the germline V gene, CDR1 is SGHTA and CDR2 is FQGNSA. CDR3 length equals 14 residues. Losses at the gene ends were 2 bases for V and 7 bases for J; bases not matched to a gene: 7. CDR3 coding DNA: TGTGCCAGCAGCTTACAGGACAGGGTAAATGAGCAGTACTTC. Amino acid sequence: CASSLQDRVNEQYF.

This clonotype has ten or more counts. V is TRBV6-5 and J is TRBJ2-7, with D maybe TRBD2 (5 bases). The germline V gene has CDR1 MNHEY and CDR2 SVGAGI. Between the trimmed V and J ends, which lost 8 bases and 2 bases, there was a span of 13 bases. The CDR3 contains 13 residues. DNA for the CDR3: TGTGCCAGCCGAGGGCCTAACCCCTACGAGCAGTACTTC. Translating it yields CASRGPNPYEQYF.

CDR3: CASSYPPDRVKNEQYF. The CDR3 region has the DNA TGTGCCAGCAGTTACCCACCAGACAGGGTGAAGAACGAGCAGTACTTC. V is TRBV6-5 and J is TRBJ2-7; 7 bases fit TRBD1. Germline assignment: CDR1 MNHEY and CDR2 SVGAGI. There are 16 residues in the CDR3. J gave up 5 bases and V 2 bases, and 12 bases lay outside the gene matches.